Below are 11 T cell receptor beta chains sequenced from a single sample in a study of T-cell memory formation after mild COVID-19. MiXCR, run by TCRdb on the 5' RACE reads, gives a single entry per CDR3 protein. The sample shows roughly 110,000 distinct CDR3 sequences, approximately 15% of them seen only once. What was sequenced was PBMCs or a T cell subset sorted from them (not recorded which). These receptors were taken from an adult woman who had mild COVID-19 (a few samples of this study predate the infection). Cell type and time point are not known.

The chain links TRBV5-1 to TRBJ1-1, with a tentative D call TRBD1 (6 bases). V shed 2 bases and J shed 1 base, with 9 bases lying between them. Germline assignment: CDR1 SGHRS and CDR2 YFSETQ. This CDR3 has 14 residues. CDR3 nucleotide sequence: TGCGCCAGCAGCTTAGGGGGACAGAACACTGAAGCTTTCTTT. This encodes CASSLGGQNTEAFF.

The CDR3 DNA is TGTGCCAGCAGCTTTGAACAGGGGGCAGAGACCCAGTACTTC. It is translated as CASSFEQGAETQYF. The genes are TRBV7-7 and TRBJ2-5; TRBD1 agrees at 9 bases. Per the germline V gene, CDR1 is SSHAT and CDR2 is FNYEAQ (reference sequence). The V segment lost 3 bases and the J segment 4 bases; nucleotides outside the gene matches: 3. This CDR3 spans 14 amino acids.

The rearrangement joins TRBV7-2 to TRBJ2-1, with 8 bases identical to TRBD2. The germline V gene has CDR1 SGHTA and CDR2 FQGNSA. The CDR3 covers 17 residues. Trimming at V came to 4 bases and at J to 6 bases, leaving 14 bases not matched to a gene. CDR3 sequence reads: CASSSSPWLAGPNEQFF. The CDR3 nucleotides are TGTGCCAGCAGCTCCTCCCCTTGGCTAGCGGGCCCCAATGAGCAGTTCTTC.

The chain recombines TRBV5-1 with TRBJ1-2, with 7 bases that match TRBD1. The V gene end was trimmed by 4 bases and the J gene end by 8 bases; junction bases not matched to a gene: 8. There are 13 residues in the CDR3. CDR1 and CDR2 (germline): SGHRS, YFSETQ. CDR3 coding DNA: TGCGCCAGCAGCGCAGGGGGGGCCGAGGGCTACACCTTC. As protein: CASSAGGAEGYTF.

This clonotype was counted a few times. The genes are TRBV19 and TRBJ1-1, with D possibly TRBD1 on 6 matching bases. V was cut by 2 bases and J by 0 bases, with 19 bases left in between. Germline-derived CDR1 and CDR2 are LNHDA and SQIVND (reference sequence). The CDR3 sequence is 18 residues long. CDR3 bases: TGTGCCAGTAGTATATTGGCAGGGGCTATGATGTTGAACACTGAAGCTTTCTTT. It translates to CASSILAGAMMLNTEAFF.

The chain recombines TRBV25-1 with TRBJ2-3, with 7 bases lining up with TRBD2. The CDR3 runs 15 residues. CDR1 MGHDK and CDR2 SYGVNS come from the germline V gene. Trimming cost V 3 bases and J 2 bases; bases outside gene matches: 5. CDR3 in DNA: TGTGCCAGCAGTGACCTAGCGGTACCCACAGATACGCAGTATTTT. It translates to CASSDLAVPTDTQYF.

This chain links TRBV4-2 with TRBJ2-3; no clear D gene. V shed 4 bases and J shed 6 bases, with 8 bases lying between them. The CDR3 extends over 12 amino acids. Per germline, CDR1 LGHNA and CDR2 YNFKEQ. CDR3 region: CASSPPSDTQYF. The CDR3 DNA reads TGTGCCAGCAGCCCCCCGAGCGATACGCAGTATTTT.

V gene TRBV11-2 combines with J gene TRBJ2-3; D is possibly TRBD2 (5 bases). The CDR3 is 14 residues long. CDR1 and CDR2 (germline): SGHAT, FQNNGV. Trimming removed 5 bases from V and 2 bases from J, with 11 bases in between. CDR3 residues: CASSGHGDTDTQYF. For the CDR3, the DNA is TGTGCCAGCAGCGGCCACGGGGACACAGATACGCAGTATTTT.

This clonotype was seen a few times. The chain is built from TRBV6-5 and TRBJ1-2; 9 bases match TRBD1. J lost 6 bases, V lost 5 bases, and 4 bases had no gene match. CDR1 is MNHEY, CDR2 SVGAGI, per germline. The length of the CDR3 is 13 residues. CDR3: CASSTTGGDGYTF. In nucleotides, the CDR3 is TGTGCCAGCAGTACTACAGGGGGCGATGGCTACACCTTC.

The chain uses TRBV5-1 and TRBJ2-3; possible D gene TRBD1, 6 bases. Per germline, CDR1 SGHRS and CDR2 YFSETQ. This CDR3 is built from 13 residues. Trimming removed 2 bases at V and 13 bases at J, with 17 bases between. As DNA, the CDR3 is TGCGCCAGCAGCTTATTACCAGGGGCTGGAGAGTATTTT. Encoded protein: CASSLLPGAGEYF.

The chain joins TRBV7-9 to TRBJ2-7; 9 nucleotides match TRBD1. The junction had 3 bases not matched to a gene; V was cut back by 9 bases and J by 0 bases. Germline CDR1 reads SEHNR; CDR2 reads FQNEAQ (reference sequence). The CDR3 length is 13 residues. In DNA form, the CDR3 reads TGTGCCAGTAGGGACAGGGACTCCTACGAGCAGTACTTC. This translates into CASRDRDSYEQYF.